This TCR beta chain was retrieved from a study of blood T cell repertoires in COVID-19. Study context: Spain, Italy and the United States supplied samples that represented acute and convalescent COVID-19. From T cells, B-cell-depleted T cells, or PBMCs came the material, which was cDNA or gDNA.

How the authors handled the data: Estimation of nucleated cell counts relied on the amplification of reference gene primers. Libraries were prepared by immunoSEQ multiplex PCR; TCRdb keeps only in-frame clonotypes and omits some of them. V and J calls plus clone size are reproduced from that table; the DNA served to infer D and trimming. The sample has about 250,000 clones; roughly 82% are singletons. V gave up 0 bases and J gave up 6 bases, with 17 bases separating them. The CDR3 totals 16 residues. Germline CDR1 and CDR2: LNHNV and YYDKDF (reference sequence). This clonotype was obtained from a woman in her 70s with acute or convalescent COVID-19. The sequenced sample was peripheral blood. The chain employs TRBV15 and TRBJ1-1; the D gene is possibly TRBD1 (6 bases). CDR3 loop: CATSRDLLKGVAEAFF. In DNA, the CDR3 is TGTGCCACCAGCAGAGATCTTTTGAAGGGGGTCGCTGAAGCTTTCTTT.